This T cell receptor (beta chain) comes out of a study of blood T cell repertoires in COVID-19. At the level of the study: Both acute and convalescent COVID-19 samples were obtained from the United States, Italy and Spain. Sample material is recorded as cDNA or gDNA derived from T cells, B-cell-depleted T cells, or PBMCs.

Trimming removed 1 base from V and 5 bases from J, with 11 bases in between. The CDR3 has 15 residues. The germline V gene encodes CDR1 MGHRA and CDR2 YSYEKL. In the authors' workflow: Amplifying reference gene primers gave estimates of nucleated cell counts. The data were produced by immunoSEQ multiplex PCR, yet TCRdb's version contains in-frame clones alone and is incomplete. V and J calls and clone size come straight from that table; D and trimming were deduced from the DNA. The data hold roughly 140,000 clones, with around four fifths observed a single time. This clone was counted between two and nine times.

This TCR derives from a human donor in a cohort sampled during active COVID-19. The sequenced sample was peripheral blood. J is TRBJ2-2 and V is TRBV4-1; a weak D match, TRBD1 (7 bases). CDR3 coding DNA: TGCGCCAGCAGCCAAGGGGCAGGGGGGACCGGGGAGCTGTTTTTT. Amino acid sequence: CASSQGAGGTGELFF.